This entry lists 32 T cell receptor beta chains sequenced from one sample in a study of blood T cell repertoires in COVID-19. The repertoire was sequenced with immunoSEQ multiplex PCR; TCRdb's copy has only in-frame clones and lacks some. Of 230,000 or so clones in the sample, around 86% were seen once. Sequenced material: PBMCs or T cells enriched from blood (not recorded which). The receptors were gathered from a woman between 40 and 55 years old with acute COVID-19.

V gene TRBV19 combines with J gene TRBJ1-1, with D uncertain. Looked up from germline, CDR1 is LNHDA and CDR2 is SQIVND (reference sequence). V lost 7 bases and J lost 3, with 6 bases in between. The CDR3 consists of 11 residues. The CDR3 loop is CASTLYTEAFF. The CDR3 region has the DNA TGTGCCAGTACCCTTTACACTGAAGCTTTCTTT.

The gene calls are TRBV5-6 and TRBJ1-2; D uncertain. Germline V gene sequence: CDR1 SGHDT, CDR2 YYEEEE. Trimming removed 3 bases at V and 4 bases at J, with 16 bases between. The CDR3 contains 15 residues. In DNA form, the CDR3 reads TGTGCCAGCAGCTCCATCCGACGAGAGGGCTATGGCTACACCTTC. Protein: CASSSIRREGYGYTF.

The chain joins TRBV12-5 to TRBJ1-1, with TRBD1 matching 9 bases. Germline V gene lookup returns CDR1 LGHNT and CDR2 FRNRAP. This CDR3 region has 17 residues. Trimming cost V 9 bases and J 1 base; bases outside gene matches: 15. Here the CDR3 reads CASARVRQGVGNTEAFF. CDR3 DNA sequence: TGTGCTAGCGCTCGCGTACGACAGGGGGTAGGGAACACTGAAGCTTTCTTT.

V gene TRBV19 combines with J gene TRBJ2-3, with 7 nucleotides matching TRBD1. V was clipped by 9 bases and J by 6 bases; unmatched bases: 9. The V gene's germline CDR1 is LNHDA and CDR2 SQIVND (reference sequence). The CDR3 runs 13 residues. Here the CDR3 reads CASGDSHADTQYF. As DNA, the CDR3 is TGTGCCAGCGGGGACAGCCACGCCGATACGCAGTATTTT. The full variable domain, completed using reference TRBV19 and TRBJ2-3, is DGGITQSPKYLFRKEGQNVTLSCEQNLNHDAMYWYRQDPGQGLRLIYYSQIVNDFQKGDIAEGYSVSREKKESFPLTVTSAQKNPTAFYLCASGDSHADTQYFGPGTRLTVL.

J is TRBJ1-5 and V is TRBV12-5; D is perhaps TRBD1 (5 bases). The CDR3 contains 16 residues. Trimming pared 1 base from V and 0 bases from J, leaving 10 bases between. Germline V gives CDR1 LGHNT, CDR2 FRNRAP. The DNA for the CDR3 is TGTGCTAGTGGTTTGGAGACAGTTCATAGCAATCAGCCCCAGCATTTT. Its protein is CASGLETVHSNQPQHF.

The gene calls are TRBV6-4 and TRBJ1-1, with 10 bases that match TRBD1. The CDR3 runs to 15 residues. With 6 bases clipped from V and 1 base from J, the junction kept 5 bases outside the gene matches. Germline values: CDR1 MRHNA, CDR2 SNTAGT. The CDR3 bases are TGTGCCAGCAGGAGGACAGGGGGGGAGAACACTGAAGCTTTCTTT. As protein: CASRRTGGENTEAFF.

The rearrangement links TRBV4-2 to TRBJ2-3, with a tentative D call TRBD1 (5 bases). The CDR3 covers 17 residues. Germline V gene data show CDR1 as LGHNA and CDR2 as YNFKEQ. V shed 1 base and J shed 2 bases, with 16 bases lying between them. The CDR3 protein is CASSQGVIGAYTDTQYF. The DNA for the CDR3 is TGTGCCAGCAGCCAAGGTGTGATAGGGGCCTACACAGATACGCAGTATTTT.

This chain uses TRBV25-1 with TRBJ1-5; D perhaps matches TRBD1 (5 bases). CDR3 length: 16 residues. Trimming pared 4 bases from V and 3 bases from J, leaving 16 bases between. Per germline, CDR1 MGHDK and CDR2 SYGVNS. CDR3 sequence (DNA): TGTGCCAGCAGTGCTGGGGCAGGGAGGGTCAATCAGCCCCAGCATTTT. This translates into CASSAGAGRVNQPQHF.

This chain connects TRBV9 to TRBJ1-6; TRBD1 might be the D (5 bases). V lost 3 bases and J 9 bases, leaving 16 bases between the germline ends. The CDR3 is 15 residues long. Germline loops: CDR1 SGDLS, CDR2 YYNGEE. The DNA of the CDR3 is TGTGCCAGCAGCGAGGGGAACTCTGGCGCTTCACCCCTCCACTTT. It translates to CASSEGNSGASPLHF.

This rearrangement joins TRBV2 to TRBJ1-4; the D gene is possibly TRBD1 (6 bases). The CDR3 covers 14 residues. Germline V CDR1 and CDR2: SNHLY, FYNNEI. Trimming stripped 8 bases from V and 8 bases from J, with 18 bases between. CDR3 DNA sequence: TGTGCCAGCCAAACGGCCAGGGGAACAGAAAAACTGTTTTTT. Translation gives CASQTARGTEKLFF.

This chain uses TRBV10-3 with TRBJ1-1; 9 bases fit TRBD1. CDR1 is ENHRY, CDR2 SYGVKD, per germline. V lost 6 bases and J lost 1; bases outside the gene matches: 3. The CDR3 has 14 amino acids. DNA of the CDR3: TGTGCCATCAGACCGACAGGGGGGAACACTGAAGCTTTCTTT. Protein product: CAIRPTGGNTEAFF.

This chain joins TRBV5-6 and TRBJ2-5, with 9 bases matching TRBD1. Germline V lookup: CDR1 SGHDT, CDR2 YYEEEE. Unmatched junction bases numbered 8, after V lost 1 base and J lost 4 bases. The CDR3 runs 16 residues. CDR3 protein: CASSLITGGRRETQYF. CDR3 bases: TGTGCCAGCAGCTTGATTACAGGGGGCAGGAGAGAGACCCAGTACTTC.

V and J are TRBV19 and TRBJ1-2, with no clear D. Germline V lookup: CDR1 LNHDA, CDR2 SQIVND (reference sequence). Trimming left V 6 bases short and J 0 bases short, with 11 bases between. The CDR3 covers 14 residues. DNA of the CDR3: TGTGCCAGTAGCCTTCCCTCCGCTAACTATGGCTACACCTTC. This sequence encodes CASSLPSANYGYTF.

This sequence joins TRBV5-1 and TRBJ1-1; no clear D gene. Per germline, CDR1 SGHRS and CDR2 YFSETQ. V was cut by 0 bases and J by 6 bases, with 9 bases left in between. The CDR3 contains 13 residues. The CDR3: CASSLEGAAEAFF. For the CDR3, the DNA is TGCGCCAGCAGCTTGGAGGGAGCGGCTGAAGCTTTCTTT.

This chain's CDR3 is CASSFGGDQPQHF. The CDR3 nucleotides are TGTGCCAGCAGCTTCGGAGGGGATCAGCCCCAGCATTTT. V and J are TRBV5-5 and TRBJ1-5; a possible D gene is TRBD1 (5 bases). Germline CDR1 reads SGHKS; CDR2 reads YYEKEE (reference sequence). The CDR3 extends over 13 amino acids. The germline V and J ends were trimmed by 2 bases and 5 bases, with 8 bases remaining between them.

This rearrangement joins TRBV6-5 to TRBJ1-2; the D gene is possibly TRBD1 (5 bases). V was clipped by 10 bases and J by 6 bases, with 9 bases between them. The CDR3 extends over 10 amino acids. Germline CDR1 MNHEY, CDR2 SVGAGI. CDR3 nucleotides: TGTGCCACCTGGGGCGATGGCTACACCTTC. The encoded protein is CATWGDGYTF.

The V gene is TRBV27, the J gene TRBJ1-2, with 8 bases that match TRBD1. Losses at the gene ends were 4 bases for V and 2 bases for J; bases not matched to a gene: 3. Germline values: CDR1 MNHEY, CDR2 SMNVEV (reference sequence). CDR3 length equals 14 residues. The CDR3 nucleotides are TGTGCCAGCAGTTCGGGACAGGTCAACTATGGCTACACCTTC. Protein: CASSSGQVNYGYTF.

The chain has TRBV6-5 and TRBJ1-2; maybe TRBD1 (5 bases). Germline V CDR1 and CDR2: MNHEY, SVGAGI. Trimming took off 7 bases at V and 4 bases at J, with 13 bases between the two ends. The CDR3 is 13 amino acids. The CDR3 nucleotides read TGTGCCAGCATAGGAACAGGATCCTATGGCTACACCTTC. This encodes CASIGTGSYGYTF.

The CDR3 protein is CASSQDRVNTEAFF. CDR3 sequence (DNA): TGTGCCAGTAGCCAGGACAGGGTGAACACTGAAGCTTTCTTT. The rearrangement joins TRBV19 to TRBJ1-1; TRBD1 aligns across 8 bases. The germline V gene encodes CDR1 LNHDA and CDR2 SQIVND (reference sequence). The ends lost 6 bases at V and 0 bases at J; junction bases unmatched: 3. This CDR3 region has 14 residues.

The chain joins TRBV3-1 (or the pseudogene TRBV3-2) to TRBJ2-7; 14 nucleotides line up with TRBD2. This CDR3 spans 16 amino acids. The V gene's germline CDR1 is LGHDT and CDR2 YNNKEL (reference sequence). The J segment lost 4 bases and the V segment lost 5 bases, leaving 7 bases of the junction unmatched. CDR3 sequence: CASSDGLAGGRYEQYF. CDR3 nucleotides: TGTGCCAGCAGCGACGGACTAGCGGGGGGACGATACGAGCAGTACTTC.

The V call is TRBV25-1, the J call TRBJ1-1; 7 nucleotides agree with TRBD1. V trimming: 5 bases; J trimming: 5 bases; junction bases outside the gene matches: 8. Germline CDR1 is MGHDK and CDR2 is SYGVNS. The CDR3 runs 14 residues. The CDR3 nucleotides read TGTGCCAGCAGTCCTCTGGACAGGCCAACTGAAGCTTTCTTT. Amino acids: CASSPLDRPTEAFF.

V gene TRBV7-2 combines with J gene TRBJ2-7, with TRBD2 matching 7 bases. Germline trimming cut 2 bases from V and 4 bases from J; bases unmatched to any gene: 5. From germline, CDR1 is SGHTA and CDR2 FQGNSA. This CDR3 has 14 residues. The CDR3 DNA reads as TGTGCCAGCAGCTTATCCCCAGCGGGGTACGAGCAGTACTTC. Its translation is CASSLSPAGYEQYF. The variable domain in full, with the rest retrieved from reference TRBV7-2 and TRBJ2-7, is GAGVSQSPSNKVTEKGKDVELRCDPISGHTALYWYRQSLGQGLEFLIYFQGNSAPDKSGLPSDRFSAERTGGSVSTLTIQRTQQEDSAVYLCASSLSPAGYEQYFGPGTRLTVT.

This chain links TRBV30 with TRBJ1-1, with unresolved D. The CDR3 is 12 residues long. The V and J ends lost 0 bases and 7 bases respectively, with 9 bases between them. Germline V gene lookup returns CDR1 GTSNPN and CDR2 SVGIG (reference sequence). DNA of the CDR3: TGTGCCTGGAGTGTAACCCAGTTTGAAGCTTTCTTT. Its translation is CAWSVTQFEAFF.

The rearrangement uses TRBV7-9 and TRBJ2-1; 7 positions agree with TRBD2. Germline CDR1 reads SEHNR; CDR2 reads FQNEAQ (reference sequence). The CDR3 spans 15 residues. V shed 5 bases, J shed 2 bases, and the junction held 6 bases outside the gene matches. The CDR3 reads CASSGAGTAYNEQFF. Here the CDR3 DNA reads TGTGCCAGCAGCGGAGCGGGGACTGCCTACAATGAGCAGTTCTTC.

The CDR3 DNA reads as TGCGCCAGCAGCCAAGCCTCTAAAACCGCGGGGGCCAACTATGGCTACACCTTC. Encoded protein: CASSQASKTAGANYGYTF. This chain connects TRBV4-1 to TRBJ1-2, with D perhaps TRBD1 (6 bases). Trimming removed 1 base at V and 2 bases at J, with 20 bases between. The CDR3 is made up of 18 amino acids. From germline, CDR1 is MGHRA and CDR2 YSYEKL.

V usage is TRBV7-2 and J usage is TRBJ1-1; 7 nucleotides line up with TRBD1. Germline-derived CDR1 and CDR2 are SGHTA and FQGNSA. J lost 1 base, V lost 4 bases, and 3 bases had no gene match. There are 14 residues in the CDR3. The CDR3 DNA follows: TGTGCCAGCAGCTCTCAGGGGGGGAACACTGAAGCTTTCTTT. Amino acid sequence: CASSSQGGNTEAFF.

This rearrangement joins TRBV13 to TRBJ1-4; a weak D match, TRBD1 (6 bases). V lost 0 bases, J lost 10 bases, and 15 bases lay in between. Germline V gives CDR1 PRHDT, CDR2 FYEKMQ (reference sequence). The CDR3 covers 15 residues. CDR3 sequence reads: CASSLGSSRRGKLFF. The CDR3 coding sequence is TGTGCCAGCAGCTTAGGGTCATCGCGCAGGGGAAAACTGTTTTTT.

The rearrangement joins TRBV24-1 to TRBJ1-6, with 8 positions matching TRBD1. The germline V gene encodes CDR1 KGHDR and CDR2 SFDVKD. The CDR3 runs to 16 residues. Unmatched junction bases numbered 7, after V lost 3 bases and J lost 7 bases. DNA for the CDR3: TGTGCCACCAGTGATCCCGGTCAGGGGGCAAATTCACCCCTCCACTTT. Protein product: CATSDPGQGANSPLHF.

A word on this clone: Other nucleotide sequences from this sample produce the same CDR3. The V gene is TRBV3-1 (or the pseudogene TRBV3-2), the J gene TRBJ1-1; 7 positions agree with TRBD1. Germline V gene sequence: CDR1 LGHDT, CDR2 YNNKEL (reference sequence). The CDR3 is 14 residues long. V shed 4 bases and J 1 base; nucleotides not matched to a gene: 3. CDR3 sequence: CASSPRTGNTEAFF. The CDR3 region has the DNA TGTGCCAGCAGCCCAAGGACAGGGAACACTGAAGCTTTCTTT.

The chain combines TRBV5-1 with TRBJ1-2; D is perhaps TRBD1 (5 bases). This CDR3 is built from 12 residues. CDR1 SGHRS and CDR2 YFSETQ come from the germline V gene. Trimming cost V 4 bases and J 2 bases, with 6 bases left between them. The CDR3 sequence: CASSKGNYGYTF. The CDR3 DNA reads as TGCGCCAGCAGCAAGGGGAACTATGGCTACACCTTC.

The sample holds one count of this clone. V and J are TRBV11-3 and TRBJ1-1, with a tentative D call TRBD1 (6 bases). The germline CDR1 and CDR2 sequences are SGHNT and YENEEA. V was clipped by 2 bases and J by 6 bases, with 10 bases between them. The CDR3 has 13 residues. The CDR3 spells CASSLTGSPEAFF. CDR3 nucleotide sequence: TGTGCCAGCAGCTTAACAGGGTCCCCTGAAGCTTTCTTT.

The chain joins TRBV18 to TRBJ1-1; 12 nucleotides align to TRBD1. The ends lost 5 bases at V and 3 bases at J; junction bases unmatched: 4. The CDR3 has 15 amino acids. Germline-derived CDR1 and CDR2 are KGHSH and LQKENI. The CDR3 DNA reads TGTGCCAGCTCATCGGGACAGGGGGCGGACACTGAAGCTTTCTTT. Amino acid sequence: CASSSGQGADTEAFF. Variable domain in full (rest from reference TRBV18 and TRBJ1-1): NAGVMQNPRHLVRRRGQEARLRCSPMKGHSHVYWYRQLPEEGLKFMVYLQKENIIDESGMPKERFSAEFPKEGPSILRIQQVVRGDSAAYFCASSSGQGADTEAFFGQGTRLTVV.